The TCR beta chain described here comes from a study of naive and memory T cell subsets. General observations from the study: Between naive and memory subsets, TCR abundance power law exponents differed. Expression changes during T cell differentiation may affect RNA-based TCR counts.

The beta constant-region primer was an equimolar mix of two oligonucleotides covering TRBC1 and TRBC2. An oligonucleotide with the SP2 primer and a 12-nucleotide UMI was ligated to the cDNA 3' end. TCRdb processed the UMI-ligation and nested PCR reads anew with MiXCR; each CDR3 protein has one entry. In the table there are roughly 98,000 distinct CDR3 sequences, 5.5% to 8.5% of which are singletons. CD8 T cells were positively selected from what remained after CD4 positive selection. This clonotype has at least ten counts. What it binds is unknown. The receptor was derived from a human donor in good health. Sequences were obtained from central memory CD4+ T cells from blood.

The CDR3 region is CASRRSGQEPYYGYTF. For the CDR3, the DNA is TGTGCCAGCAGAAGGTCCGGACAGGAACCCTACTATGGCTACACCTTC. This sequence joins TRBV27 and TRBJ1-2; 7 positions agree with TRBD1. The CDR3 totals 16 residues. V was pared by 6 bases and J by 3 bases, with 13 bases of the junction left unmatched. Germline assignment: CDR1 MNHEY and CDR2 SMNVEV (reference sequence).